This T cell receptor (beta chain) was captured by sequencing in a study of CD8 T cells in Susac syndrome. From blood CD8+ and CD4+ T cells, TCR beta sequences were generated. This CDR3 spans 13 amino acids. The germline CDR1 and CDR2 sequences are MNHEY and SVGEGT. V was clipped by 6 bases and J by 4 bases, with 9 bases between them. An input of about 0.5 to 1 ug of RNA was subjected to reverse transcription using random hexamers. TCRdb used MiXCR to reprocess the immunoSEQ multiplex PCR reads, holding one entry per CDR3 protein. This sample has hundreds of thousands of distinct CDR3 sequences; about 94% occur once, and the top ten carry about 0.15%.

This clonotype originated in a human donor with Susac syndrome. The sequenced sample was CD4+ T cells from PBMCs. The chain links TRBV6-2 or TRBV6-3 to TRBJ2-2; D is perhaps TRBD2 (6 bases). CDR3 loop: CASRRGRTGELFF. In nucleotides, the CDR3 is TGTGCCAGCAGGCGGGGCCGCACCGGGGAGCTGTTTTTT.